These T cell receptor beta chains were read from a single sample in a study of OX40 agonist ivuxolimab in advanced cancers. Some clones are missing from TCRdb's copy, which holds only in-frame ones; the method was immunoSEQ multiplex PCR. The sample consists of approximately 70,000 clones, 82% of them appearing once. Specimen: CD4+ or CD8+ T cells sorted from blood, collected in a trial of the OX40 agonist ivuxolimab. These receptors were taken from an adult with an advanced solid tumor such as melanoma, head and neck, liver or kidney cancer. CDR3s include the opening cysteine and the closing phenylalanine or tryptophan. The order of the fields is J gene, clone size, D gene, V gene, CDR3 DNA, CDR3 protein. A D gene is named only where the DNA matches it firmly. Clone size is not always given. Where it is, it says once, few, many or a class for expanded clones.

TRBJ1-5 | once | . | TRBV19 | TGTGCCAGTAGTATTTCGGGGGCGAGCAATCAGCCCCAGCATTTT | CASSISGASNQPQHF
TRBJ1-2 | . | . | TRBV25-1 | TGTGCCAGCAGTCCCCGGGCGGGGTATGGCTACACCTTC | CASSPRAGYGYTF
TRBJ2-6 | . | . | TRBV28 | TGTGCCAGCAAGCTCGGGGATTCTGGGGCCAACGTCCTGACTTTC | CASKLGDSGANVLTF
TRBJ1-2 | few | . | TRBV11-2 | TGTGCCAGCAGCTGGGGCTTGGGGGGGCGTTTCTATGGCTACACCTTC | CASSWGLGGRFYGYTF
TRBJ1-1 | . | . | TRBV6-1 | TGTGCCAGCAGATCAGGGTTGAACACTGAAGCTTTCTTT | CASRSGLNTEAFF
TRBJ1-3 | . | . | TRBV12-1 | TGTGCCAGCAGCTTTGCACTCACAGGGTCCGCTGGAAACACCATATATTTT | CASSFALTGSAGNTIYF
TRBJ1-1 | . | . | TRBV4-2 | TGTGCCAGCAGCCAAGGGGACGACTTCACCTACACTGAAGCTTTCTTT | CASSQGDDFTYTEAFF
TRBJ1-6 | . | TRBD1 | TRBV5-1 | TGCGCCAGCAGAATACAGGGGACAAGCAATTCACCCCTCCACTTT | CASRIQGTSNSPLHF
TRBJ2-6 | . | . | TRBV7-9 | TGTGCCAGCAGCTCAGGGTCTGGGGCCAACGTCCTGACTTTC | CASSSGSGANVLTF
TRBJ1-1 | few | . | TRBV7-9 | TGTGCCAGCAGCTTCCGGGCAGGGGACCTTGAAGCTTTCTTT | CASSFRAGDLEAFF
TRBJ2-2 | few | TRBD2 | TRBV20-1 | TGCAGTGTCGCGGGGGCCGGGGAGCTGTTTTTT | CSVAGAGELFF
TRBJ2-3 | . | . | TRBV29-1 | TGCAGCGCCCTGGCCCCAGATACGCAGTATTTT | CSALAPDTQYF
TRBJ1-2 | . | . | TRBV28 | TGTGCCAGCAGTTTTCGACCGCTGCTTTATGGCTACACCTTC | CASSFRPLLYGYTF
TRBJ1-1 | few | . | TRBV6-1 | TGTGCCAGCAGGGGGGGAGACGTCCAGGCTGAAGCTTTCTTT | CASRGGDVQAEAFF
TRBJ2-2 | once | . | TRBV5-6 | TGTGCCAGCAGCTTGCCTCGGCACAGGAACACCGGGGAGCTGTTTTTT | CASSLPRHRNTGELFF
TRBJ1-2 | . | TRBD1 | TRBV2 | TGTGCCAAAAAGGAGACAGGGGGTTATGGCTACACCTTC | CAKKETGGYGYTF
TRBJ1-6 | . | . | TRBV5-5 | TGTGCCAGCAGCTTGTTGTTGGCCTATAATTCACCCCTCCACTTT | CASSLLLAYNSPLHF
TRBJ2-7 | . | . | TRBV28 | TGTGCCAGCAGCCAATCCAGCGGAAAGGGGGGATACGAGCAGTACTTC | CASSQSSGKGGYEQYF
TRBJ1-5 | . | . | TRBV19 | TGTGCCAGTAGAAACGACAGGCCGTTATCTAGCAATCAGCCCCAGCATTTT | CASRNDRPLSSNQPQHF
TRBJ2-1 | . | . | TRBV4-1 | TGCGCCAGCAGCCAAGATCGATCGAGGGGTGAGCAGTTCTTC | CASSQDRSRGEQFF
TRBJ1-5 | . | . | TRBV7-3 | TGTGCCAGCAGCATAGACGCAAATCAGCCCCAGCATTTT | CASSIDANQPQHF